Presented here are 32 T cell receptor beta chains from one specimen sequenced in a study of blood T cell repertoires in COVID-19. This table comes from immunoSEQ multiplex PCR, and its TCRdb copy is limited to in-frame clones, with some not included. Among 200,000 to 300,000 clones listed, 65% to 85% were seen once. The material sequenced was peripheral blood. These receptors were collected from a man between 35 and 55 years old with acute or convalescent COVID-19.

In this sample, this clone turned up once. The chain joins TRBV7-2 to TRBJ2-1, with D possibly being TRBD2 (6 bases). V was pared by 3 bases and J by 1 base, with 19 bases between. The CDR3 extends over 18 amino acids. Germline V gene sequence: CDR1 SGHTA, CDR2 FQGNSA. The CDR3 DNA sequence: TGTGCCAGCAGCTTCCGTAAGAGGAATAGCGGATCCTACAATGAGCAGTTCTTC. This sequence encodes CASSFRKRNSGSYNEQFF.

This chain joins TRBV15 and TRBJ1-4, with 9 positions matching TRBD1. The trim removed 8 bases at V and 2 bases at J, leaving 6 bases unmatched. Per the germline V gene, CDR1 is LNHNV and CDR2 is YYDKDF (reference sequence). This CDR3 spans 15 amino acids. The CDR3 region is CATQKGTGTNEKLFF. The CDR3 DNA is TGTGCCACCCAAAAGGGGACAGGGACTAATGAAAAACTGTTTTTT. Complete variable domain (other parts from reference TRBV15 and TRBJ1-4): DAMVIQNPRYQVTQFGKPVTLSCSQTLNHNVMYWYQQKSSQAPKLLFHYYDKDFNNEADTPDNFQSRRPNTSFCFLDIRSPGLGDTAMYLCATQKGTGTNEKLFFGSGTQLSVL.

The chain employs TRBV6-5 and TRBJ1-1; 7 positions agree with TRBD1. Germline V gene lookup returns CDR1 MNHEY and CDR2 SVGAGI. With V trimmed by 6 bases and J by 4 bases, 8 bases remained unmatched. This CDR3 is built from 14 residues. In DNA, the CDR3 is TGTGCCAGCAGGATGACAGGGAGGACCACTGAAGCTTTCTTT. This translates into CASRMTGRTTEAFF.

The CDR3 is CAWSGGGAEAFF. The DNA for the CDR3 is TGTGCCTGGAGTGGGGGCGGGGCAGAAGCTTTCTTT. This chain connects TRBV30 to TRBJ1-1; TRBD1 is a possible D gene (5 bases). The germline CDR1 and CDR2 sequences are GTSNPN and SVGIG (reference sequence). Deletions cut 1 base from V and 8 bases from J, with 11 bases between. The CDR3 extends over 12 amino acids. The complete variable domain, with remaining parts taken from reference TRBV30 and TRBJ1-1, reads SQTIHQWPATLVQPVGSPLSLECTVEGTSNPNLYWYRQAAGRGLQLLFYSVGIGQISSEVPQNLSASRPQDRQFILSSKKLLLSDSGFYLCAWSGGGAEAFFGQGTRLTVV.

V usage is TRBV30 and J usage is TRBJ2-1; 9 bases match TRBD2. Germline CDR1 is GTSNPN and CDR2 is SVGIG (reference sequence). V gave up 5 bases and J gave up 4 bases; unmatched junction bases: 3. The CDR3 is 13 amino acids. The CDR3 spells CAWSSGAYNEQFF. In nucleotides, the CDR3 is TGTGCCTGGTCTAGCGGGGCATACAATGAGCAGTTCTTC.

The CDR3 protein is CASSARGTEAFF. For the CDR3, the DNA is TGCGCCAGCAGCGCGAGAGGCACTGAAGCTTTCTTT. V and J are TRBV5-1 and TRBJ1-1; D is uncertain. Deletions cut 4 bases from V and 4 bases from J, with 8 bases between. The length of the CDR3 is 12 residues. Germline V gene lookup returns CDR1 SGHRS and CDR2 YFSETQ.

This clone was found a few times. The chain joins TRBV4-2 to TRBJ1-5, with 7 bases identical to TRBD1. V was pared by 4 bases and J by 8 bases, with 8 bases of the junction left unmatched. The germline V gene encodes CDR1 LGHNA and CDR2 YNFKEQ. The CDR3 sequence is 14 residues long. CDR3 coding DNA: TGTGCCAGCAGCCTAGGACAGGCGGAGAAGCCCCAGCATTTT. It encodes CASSLGQAEKPQHF.

This chain uses TRBV18 with TRBJ2-2; no reliable D call. Germline loops: CDR1 KGHSH, CDR2 LQKENI. V was pared by 3 bases and J by 4 bases, with 9 bases between. This CDR3 is built from 14 residues. CDR3 nucleotides: TGTGCCAGCTCACCTCTGTCGGGCACCGGGGAGCTGTTTTTT. This sequence encodes CASSPLSGTGELFF.

This clone was seen once. The chain links TRBV15 to TRBJ2-7, with 10 bases identical to TRBD2. V shed 0 bases, J shed 6 bases, and the junction held 5 bases outside the gene matches. CDR1 and CDR2 (germline): LNHNV, YYDKDF (reference sequence). CDR3 length: 15 residues. As DNA, the CDR3 is TGTGCCACCAGCAGAGACGCTAGCGGGAGTTCCGAGCAGTACTTC. Translation gives CATSRDASGSSEQYF.

This clone has a single count. The V and J genes are TRBV6-2 or TRBV6-3 and TRBJ2-6; D unclear. This CDR3 spans 15 amino acids. CDR1 MNHEY and CDR2 SVGEGT come from the germline V gene. Trimming removed 2 bases from V and 0 bases from J, with 5 bases in between. DNA for the CDR3: TGTGCCAGCAGTTACGAGGACTCTGGGGCCAACGTCCTGACTTTC. Its protein is CASSYEDSGANVLTF.

The chain joins TRBV9 to TRBJ2-1; D gene unclear. The CDR3 totals 15 residues. The V gene lost 2 bases and the J gene lost 2 bases, with 11 bases spanning the gap. The germline gives CDR1 SGDLS, CDR2 YYNGEE. CDR3 DNA: TGTGCCAGCAGCGTGTTGAGCGAGCCCTACAATGAGCAGTTCTTC. This gives the protein CASSVLSEPYNEQFF.

Concerning this clone itself: A much larger clone sits a single nucleotide away, making a read error possible. The V and J genes are TRBV12-3 or TRBV12-4 and TRBJ1-1; the match to TRBD1 covers 10 bases. The length of the CDR3 is 13 residues. V was pared by 5 bases and J by 6 bases, with 3 bases of the junction left unmatched. This CDR3 reads CASSAGTGAEAFF. As DNA, the CDR3 is TGTGCCAGCAGTGCCGGGACAGGGGCTGAAGCTTTCTTT.

CDR3: CASSGTGGFDTEAFF. CDR3 sequence (DNA): TGTGCCAGCAGTGGGACAGGGGGCTTCGACACTGAAGCTTTCTTT. The chain carries TRBV9 and TRBJ1-1; TRBD1 aligns across 12 bases. Per the germline V gene, CDR1 is SGDLS and CDR2 is YYNGEE. Unmatched junction bases numbered 5, after V lost 5 bases and J lost 3 bases. The CDR3 is made up of 15 amino acids.

The chain employs TRBV30 and TRBJ2-5, with 14 bases that match TRBD2. Germline V gene data show CDR1 as GTSNPN and CDR2 as SVGIG (reference sequence). The CDR3 consists of 13 residues. V shed 3 bases and J 8 bases; nucleotides not matched to a gene: 2. The CDR3 protein is CAWSGTSGSTQYF. In DNA, the CDR3 is TGTGCCTGGAGCGGGACTAGCGGGAGTACCCAGTACTTC.

The gene calls are TRBV10-3 and TRBJ1-2, with D perhaps TRBD1 (5 bases). The germline V and J ends were trimmed by 3 bases and 7 bases, with 18 bases remaining between them. This CDR3 has 15 amino acids. Germline loops: CDR1 ENHRY, CDR2 SYGVKD. The CDR3 spells CAISERDSRVSGYTF. CDR3 DNA: TGTGCCATCAGTGAACGGGACTCTAGGGTGAGTGGCTACACCTTC.

The chain carries TRBV2 and TRBJ1-1, with D tentatively TRBD1 (5 bases). Germline assignment: CDR1 SNHLY and CDR2 FYNNEI. V was cut by 2 bases and J by 4 bases, with 11 bases left in between. The CDR3 spans 14 residues. CDR3 nucleotides: TGTGCCAGCAGTGAATCCCGGACACTCACTGAAGCTTTCTTT. Its translation: CASSESRTLTEAFF.

The V and J genes are TRBV4-2 and TRBJ2-7, with a possible D match to TRBD1 (6 bases). Trimming stripped 5 bases from V and 6 bases from J, with 20 bases between. The CDR3 sequence is 15 residues long. Germline CDR1 and CDR2: LGHNA and YNFKEQ. The CDR3 region is CASSYLLGQDGEQYF. The CDR3 DNA sequence: TGTGCCAGCAGCTATCTTTTGGGACAAGACGGCGAGCAGTACTTC.

The chain joins TRBV7-6 to TRBJ1-1; 7 bases are shared with TRBD1. The CDR3 is 14 residues long. Germline loops: CDR1 SGHVS, CDR2 FNYEAQ. Trimming took 5 bases from V and 3 from J; bases not matched to a gene: 6. CDR3 in DNA: TGTGCCAGCAGCGCAAACAGGGGCGACACTGAAGCTTTCTTT. Protein product: CASSANRGDTEAFF. The full variable domain, in which reference TRBV7-6 and TRBJ1-1 provide the parts outside the CDR3, is GAGVSQSPRYKVTKRGQDVALRCDPISGHVSLYWYRQALGQGPEFLTYFNYEAQQDKSGLPNDRFSAERPEGSISTLTIQRTEQRDSAMYRCASSANRGDTEAFFGQGTRLTVV.

The CDR3 sequence is CAWRSGINTEAFF. The DNA of the CDR3 is TGTGCCTGGAGGTCAGGGATAAACACTGAAGCTTTCTTT. The chain is built from TRBV30 and TRBJ1-1; possibly TRBD1 for D (5 bases). The germline V and J ends were trimmed by 3 bases and 2 bases, with 10 bases remaining between them. Germline loops: CDR1 GTSNPN, CDR2 SVGIG (reference sequence). The CDR3 extends over 13 amino acids. The whole variable domain, filled in from reference TRBV30 and TRBJ1-1, reads SQTIHQWPATLVQPVGSPLSLECTVEGTSNPNLYWYRQAAGRGLQLLFYSVGIGQISSEVPQNLSASRPQDRQFILSSKKLLLSDSGFYLCAWRSGINTEAFFGQGTRLTVV.

The J gene is TRBJ1-1, the V gene TRBV30; 9 nucleotides match TRBD1. CDR3 length: 13 residues. Germline V CDR1 and CDR2: GTSNPN, SVGIG (reference sequence). The ends lost 5 bases at V and 0 bases at J; junction bases unmatched: 1. CDR3 sequence (DNA): TGTGCCTGGGGGACAGGGCTGAACACTGAAGCTTTCTTT. It yields the protein CAWGTGLNTEAFF.

This clone was counted only a few times. This rearrangement joins TRBV30 to TRBJ2-1, with TRBD1 as a possible D gene (6 bases). CDR3 length equals 15 residues. Germline CDR1 GTSNPN, CDR2 SVGIG (reference sequence). The V and J ends lost 2 bases and 10 bases respectively, with 21 bases between them. CDR3 sequence (DNA): TGTGCCTGGAGTCCGGCCGGGACACAAATCCTCGAGCAGTTCTTC. Translated: CAWSPAGTQILEQFF.

The chain uses TRBV5-1 and TRBJ2-3, with 10 bases lining up with TRBD2. Germline-derived CDR1 and CDR2 are SGHRS and YFSETQ. The V segment lost 6 bases and the J segment 5 bases; nucleotides outside the gene matches: 12. The CDR3 runs 16 residues. The CDR3 nucleotides are TGCGCCAGCACTTGGGGGCCTAGCGGGAGTAAAGATACGCAGTATTTT. Translating it yields CASTWGPSGSKDTQYF.

V is TRBV9 and J is TRBJ1-6, with 7 bases fitting TRBD1. The CDR3 sequence is 15 residues long. V lost 0 bases and J lost 6; bases outside the gene matches: 3. CDR1 is SGDLS and CDR2 is YYNGEE in the germline V gene. The CDR3 loop reads CASSVDGQVNSPLHF. DNA for the CDR3: TGTGCCAGCAGCGTAGACGGACAGGTTAATTCACCCCTCCACTTT.

The J gene is TRBJ2-1, the V gene TRBV5-4; the match to TRBD2 covers 14 bases. J gave up 8 bases and V 5 bases, and 6 bases lay outside the gene matches. This CDR3 is 15 amino acids long. Germline V gene sequence: CDR1 SGHNT, CDR2 YYREEE (reference sequence). DNA for the CDR3: TGTGCCAGCAGACGACTAGCGGGAGGGGGGGATGAGCAGTTCTTC. Amino acids: CASRRLAGGGDEQFF.

V usage is TRBV11-3 and J usage is TRBJ2-3, with TRBD2 matching over 10 bases. With 4 bases clipped from V and 7 bases from J, the junction kept 8 bases outside the gene matches. CDR1 is SGHNT and CDR2 is YENEEA in the germline V gene. The CDR3 extends over 15 amino acids. The CDR3 DNA follows: TGTGCCAGCAGCTCCCAGCGGGAGGGCCTAAATACGCAGTATTTT. Translation gives CASSSQREGLNTQYF.

Note on this clone: The sample holds other DNA sequences that translate to the same CDR3. This chain links TRBV18 with TRBJ1-2; 8 bases map to TRBD1. CDR1 is KGHSH and CDR2 is LQKENI in the germline V gene. The CDR3 totals 14 residues. With V trimmed by 2 bases and J by 5 bases, 4 bases remained unmatched. CDR3 region: CASSPRQGPYGYTF. CDR3 DNA sequence: TGTGCCAGCTCACCAAGACAGGGGCCGTATGGCTACACCTTC.

The genes are TRBV11-2 and TRBJ2-1, with 7 bases lining up with TRBD2. The CDR3 loop spans 15 amino acids. V lost 6 bases and J lost 6; bases outside the gene matches: 11. The germline CDR1 and CDR2 sequences are SGHAT and FQNNGV. In DNA, the CDR3 is TGTGCCAGCAGTAGCGGGCTAGCACCGGGCAATGAGCAGTTCTTC. Translated, it gives CASSSGLAPGNEQFF. The full variable domain, its missing parts supplied by reference TRBV11-2 and TRBJ2-1, is EAGVAQSPRYKIIEKRQSVAFWCNPISGHATLYWYQQILGQGPKLLIQFQNNGVVDDSQLPKDRFSAERLKGVDSTLKIQPAKLEDSAVYLCASSSGLAPGNEQFFGPGTRLTVL.

The genes are TRBV14 and TRBJ1-1, with D unclear. V lost 6 bases, J lost 5 bases, and 13 bases lay in between. Germline lookup yields CDR1 SGHDN and CDR2 FVKESK. CDR3 length: 13 residues. The CDR3 protein is CASRYMVGTEAFF. For the CDR3, the DNA is TGTGCCAGCAGGTACATGGTCGGGACTGAAGCTTTCTTT. The whole variable domain, filled in from reference TRBV14 and TRBJ1-1, reads EAGVTQFPSHSVIEKGQTVTLRCDPISGHDNLYWYRRVMGKEIKFLLHFVKESKQDESGMPNNRFLAERTGGTYSTLKVQPAELEDSGVYFCASRYMVGTEAFFGQGTRLTVV.

The chain recombines TRBV12-3 or TRBV12-4 with TRBJ2-1; 10 bases agree with TRBD2. After removal of 4 bases from V and 9 bases from J, the junction contained 3 bases not matched to a gene. This CDR3 has 13 residues. CDR3 DNA sequence: TGTGCCAGCAGTTCGAGACTAGCGGGTGAGCAGTTCTTC. Translating it yields CASSSRLAGEQFF.

The gene calls are TRBV28 and TRBJ2-4, with D perhaps matching TRBD1 (7 bases). CDR1 MDHEN and CDR2 SYDVKM come from the germline V gene. The V and J ends lost 6 bases and 7 bases respectively, with 19 bases between them. The CDR3 runs 15 residues. The CDR3 nucleotides read TGTGCCAGCAGATCCACAGGGGAGGACGGGAACATTCAGTACTTC. Translated: CASRSTGEDGNIQYF.

CDR3 DNA: TGTGCCATCAGTGAGAAGAGCGGGGGCACAGATACGCAGTATTTT. Amino acids: CAISEKSGGTDTQYF. The chain links TRBV10-3 to TRBJ2-3; TRBD2 agrees at 7 bases. Germline CDR1 is ENHRY and CDR2 is SYGVKD. This CDR3 is built from 15 residues. J was trimmed by 1 base and V by 2 bases; bases with no gene match: 3.

This rearrangement joins TRBV3-1 (or the pseudogene TRBV3-2) to TRBJ1-2; 7 positions agree with TRBD1. The CDR3 is made up of 14 amino acids. Trimming cost V 3 bases and J 9 bases; bases outside gene matches: 10. CDR1 and CDR2 (germline): LGHDT, YNNKEL (reference sequence). The CDR3 DNA sequence: TGTGCCAGCAGCCATTGGATGGACAGGCGCAGCTACACCTTC. Its protein is CASSHWMDRRSYTF.